This note documents a single T cell receptor beta chain sequence. Its antigen is not yet known. No quality values exist for individual bases; no much larger clone is one base distant. The CDR3 numbers 14 residues from cysteine through phenylalanine. The CDR3 DNA has 42 bases and is translated from base 1. CDR1 and CDR2 (DFQATT, SNEGSKA) derive from the germline V gene (reference sequence). V sheds 3 bases and J sheds 3 bases, leaving 14 bases between their ends. The data originate from a study of post-analysis software for immune sequencing data (dated by TCRdb to about 2015). A note on the overall study: Relapsing-remitting, secondary progressive and progressive-relapsing multiple sclerosis were recorded as disease courses, and subtype annotation was lacking for some patients. The multiple sclerosis patient repertoires were compared with roughly twelve previously published healthy control repertoires from donors aged 6 to 25 years. A subset of samples was prepared in parallel using single-end sample barcoding, then pooled and co-amplified after Illumina adapter ligation.

Libraries were prepared through PCR. The sequencer was an Illumina HiSeq 2500. Unique molecular identifiers were incorporated into TCR beta cDNA libraries to reduce PCR and sequencing biases. Per 1 to 10 million input T cells, around 500,000 cDNA molecules were obtained, such that each molecule approximated one T cell. The same protocol used for the earlier healthy control dataset was applied to prepare and sequence the patient libraries. Within a given batch, samples were prepared together, multiplexed and sequenced on the same HiSeq lane. Per the source publication's procedure: Raw barcoded reads were processed with MIGEC, and single-read molecular identifier groups were discarded before consensus assembly and CDR3 extraction. Clonotype tables were post-analysed with VDJtools, and diversity was normalized by down-sampling all datasets to the smallest sample size. In repertoire overlap clustering, CDR3 amino acid sequences, but not nucleotide sequences, were matched to correct batch-related cross-sample contamination. The public reads were reanalyzed by TCRdb: fastp trimming at Q25, MiXCR alignment, in-frame beta chains only. CDR3 protein duplicates are merged, each entry listing the most common genes and DNA. What appears here as the V and J calls and clone size reflects TCRdb's work, not the paper's. The sample contains 820,000 or so distinct CDR3 sequences, under 70% of them found a single time. The ten most abundant clones make up over 4% of the sample.

The research as a whole found: The multiple sclerosis patient group was slightly younger than the control group. Patients showed significantly higher frequencies than controls for several TRBV segments, among them TRBV5-6, TRBV5-1 and TRBV20-1. Compared with controls, multiple sclerosis patients had significantly lower normalized Chao1 diversity, a finding suggesting substantial peripheral T-cell clonal expansion. Direct clustering with F measure revealed strong co-clustering of samples prepared in the same batch, which led to a batch-effect correction.

To demonstrate the VDJtools post-analysis software, the study profiled TCR beta repertoires from the peripheral blood of around 13 young patients with multiple sclerosis. The patients with multiple sclerosis were children and adolescents between about 6 and 17 years of age. The chain joins TRBV20-1 to TRBJ1-2; the D gene remains uncertain. The specimen was blood. The origin of this receptor is a girl between 10 and 17 years old with multiple sclerosis. The DNA sequence follows: TGCAGTGCTAGGGGAGACCCCGTCGACTATGGCTACACCTTC. It codes for CSARGDPVDYGYTF.